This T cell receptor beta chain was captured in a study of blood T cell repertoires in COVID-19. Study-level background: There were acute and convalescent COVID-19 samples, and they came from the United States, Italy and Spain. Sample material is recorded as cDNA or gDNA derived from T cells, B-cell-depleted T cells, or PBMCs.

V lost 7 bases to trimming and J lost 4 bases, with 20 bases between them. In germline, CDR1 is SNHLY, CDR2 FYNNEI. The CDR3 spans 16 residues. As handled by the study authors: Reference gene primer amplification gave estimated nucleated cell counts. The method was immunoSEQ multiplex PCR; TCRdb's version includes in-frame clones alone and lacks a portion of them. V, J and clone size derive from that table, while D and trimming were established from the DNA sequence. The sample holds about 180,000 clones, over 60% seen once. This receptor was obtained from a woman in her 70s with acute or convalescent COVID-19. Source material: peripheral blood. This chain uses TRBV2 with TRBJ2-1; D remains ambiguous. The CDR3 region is CASKGPGSETYNEQFF. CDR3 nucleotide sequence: TGTGCCAGCAAAGGCCCCGGGTCAGAAACTTACAATGAGCAGTTCTTC.